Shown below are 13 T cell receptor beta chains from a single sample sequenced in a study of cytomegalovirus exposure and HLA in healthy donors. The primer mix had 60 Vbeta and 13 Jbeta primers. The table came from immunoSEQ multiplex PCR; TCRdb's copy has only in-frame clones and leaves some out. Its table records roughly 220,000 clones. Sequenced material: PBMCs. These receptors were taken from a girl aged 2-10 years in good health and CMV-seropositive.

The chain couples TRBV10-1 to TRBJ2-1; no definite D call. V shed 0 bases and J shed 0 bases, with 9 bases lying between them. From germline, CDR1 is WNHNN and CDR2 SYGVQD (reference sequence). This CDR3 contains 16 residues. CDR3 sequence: CASSESIASSYNEQFF. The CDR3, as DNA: TGCGCCAGCAGTGAGTCGATCGCGAGCTCCTACAATGAGCAGTTCTTC.

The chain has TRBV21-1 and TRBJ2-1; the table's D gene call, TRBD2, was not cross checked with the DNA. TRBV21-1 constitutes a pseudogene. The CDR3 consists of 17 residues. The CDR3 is CASSKTSGRAEYNEQFF. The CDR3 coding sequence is TGTGCCAGCAGCAAAACTAGCGGGAGGGCCGAGTACAATGAGCAGTTCTTC.

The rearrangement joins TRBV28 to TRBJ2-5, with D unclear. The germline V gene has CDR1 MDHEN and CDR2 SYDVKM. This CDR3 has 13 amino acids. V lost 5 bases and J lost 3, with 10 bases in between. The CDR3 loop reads CASSTTPKETQYF. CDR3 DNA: TGTGCCAGCAGTACTACACCAAAAGAGACCCAGTACTTC.

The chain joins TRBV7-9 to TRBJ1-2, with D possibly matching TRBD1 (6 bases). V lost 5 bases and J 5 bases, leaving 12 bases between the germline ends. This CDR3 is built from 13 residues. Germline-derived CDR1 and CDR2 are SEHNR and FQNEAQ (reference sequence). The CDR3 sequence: CASSQDRQYGYTF. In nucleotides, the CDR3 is TGTGCCAGCAGCCAAGACAGGCAATATGGCTACACCTTC.

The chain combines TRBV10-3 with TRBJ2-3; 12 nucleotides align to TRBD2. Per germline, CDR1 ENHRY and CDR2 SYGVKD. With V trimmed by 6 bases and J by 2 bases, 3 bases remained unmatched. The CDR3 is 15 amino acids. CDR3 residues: CAISTSGRTTDTQYF. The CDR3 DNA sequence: TGTGCCATCAGCACTAGCGGGAGGACCACAGATACGCAGTATTTT.

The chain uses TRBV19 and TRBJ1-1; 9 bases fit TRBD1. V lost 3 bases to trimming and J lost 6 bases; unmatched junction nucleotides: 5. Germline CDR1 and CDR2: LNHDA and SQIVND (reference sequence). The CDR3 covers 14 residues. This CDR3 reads CASSMNRGQAEAFF. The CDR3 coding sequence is TGTGCCAGTAGTATGAACAGGGGGCAAGCTGAAGCTTTCTTT.

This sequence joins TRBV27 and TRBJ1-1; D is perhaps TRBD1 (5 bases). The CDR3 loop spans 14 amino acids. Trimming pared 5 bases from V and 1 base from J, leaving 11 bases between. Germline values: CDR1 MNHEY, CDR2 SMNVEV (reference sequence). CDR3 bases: TGTGCCAGCAGTCCAAACAGGAAGAACACTGAAGCTTTCTTT. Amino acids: CASSPNRKNTEAFF.

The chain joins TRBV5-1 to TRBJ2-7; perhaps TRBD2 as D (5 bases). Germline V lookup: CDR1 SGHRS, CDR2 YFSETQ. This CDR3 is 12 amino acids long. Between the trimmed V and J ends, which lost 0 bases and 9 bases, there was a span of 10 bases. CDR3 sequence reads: CASSLEGDLQYF. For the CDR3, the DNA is TGCGCCAGCAGCTTGGAGGGAGATCTGCAGTACTTC.

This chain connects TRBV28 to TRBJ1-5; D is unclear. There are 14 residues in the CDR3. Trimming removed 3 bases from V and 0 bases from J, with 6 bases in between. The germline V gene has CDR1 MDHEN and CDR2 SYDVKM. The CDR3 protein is CASSLRISNQPQHF. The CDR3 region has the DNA TGTGCCAGCAGTTTGCGGATTAGCAATCAGCCCCAGCATTTT.

CDR3 in DNA: TGTGCCAGCAGCCAAGATGGCCTGGGCTCAGGGCGCGGAAACACCATATATTTT. Amino acids: CASSQDGLGSGRGNTIYF. This rearrangement joins TRBV14 to TRBJ1-3; maybe TRBD1 (5 bases). This CDR3 spans 18 amino acids. Germline V gives CDR1 SGHDN, CDR2 FVKESK. V dropped 0 bases and J dropped 4 bases, with 19 bases sitting between them.

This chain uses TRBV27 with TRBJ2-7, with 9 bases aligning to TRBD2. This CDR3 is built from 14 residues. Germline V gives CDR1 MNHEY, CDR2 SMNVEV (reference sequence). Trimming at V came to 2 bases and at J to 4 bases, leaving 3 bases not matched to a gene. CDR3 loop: CASSLQREAYEQYF. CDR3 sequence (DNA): TGTGCCAGCAGTTTACAGCGGGAGGCTTACGAGCAGTACTTC.

The CDR3 coding sequence is TGTGCCAGCAAGCGGAGACCGAACACTGAAGCTTTCTTT. Translation gives CASKRRPNTEAFF. The chain combines TRBV14 with TRBJ1-1, with D uncertain. The CDR3 is made up of 13 amino acids. Trimming removed 7 bases at V and 1 base at J, with 10 bases between. The germline V gene has CDR1 SGHDN and CDR2 FVKESK.

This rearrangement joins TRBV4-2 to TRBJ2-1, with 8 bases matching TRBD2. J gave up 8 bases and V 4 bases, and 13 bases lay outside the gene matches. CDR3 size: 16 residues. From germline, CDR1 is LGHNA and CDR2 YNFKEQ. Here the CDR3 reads CASSPMSSGRGYEQFF. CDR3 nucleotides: TGTGCCAGCAGCCCCATGAGCAGCGGGAGAGGGTATGAGCAGTTCTTC.